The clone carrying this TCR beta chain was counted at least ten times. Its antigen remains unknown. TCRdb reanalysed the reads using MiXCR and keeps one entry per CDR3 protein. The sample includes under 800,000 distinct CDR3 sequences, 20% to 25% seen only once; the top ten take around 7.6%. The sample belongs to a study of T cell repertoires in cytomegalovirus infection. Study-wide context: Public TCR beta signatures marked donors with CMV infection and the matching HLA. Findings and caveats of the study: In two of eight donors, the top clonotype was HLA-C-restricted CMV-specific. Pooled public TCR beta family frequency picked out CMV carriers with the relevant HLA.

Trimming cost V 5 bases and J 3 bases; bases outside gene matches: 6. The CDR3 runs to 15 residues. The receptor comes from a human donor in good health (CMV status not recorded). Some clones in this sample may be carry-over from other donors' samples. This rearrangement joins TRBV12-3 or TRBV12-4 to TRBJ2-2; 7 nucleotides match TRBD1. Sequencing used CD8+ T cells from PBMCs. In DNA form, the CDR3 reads TGTGCCAGCAGTGTCGGGACAGCCCACACCGGGGAGCTGTTTTTT. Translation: CASSVGTAHTGELFF.